This T cell receptor beta chain was observed in a study of early T cells in non-severe SARS-CoV-2 infection. Turning to the study itself: Unsorted whole blood bulk RNA was sequenced, with unpaired chains.

Broader study findings: CD4 and private specificities were missed by VDJdb matching, which favored anti-spike CD8 responses.

This clonotype was detected many times. What it binds is not known. Each single cDNA molecule received a unique molecular identifier. TCRdb itself ran the 5' RACE reads through MiXCR, one entry per CDR3 protein. Here the sample spans more than 85,000 distinct CDR3 sequences, about 12% being singletons. Germline V gene data show CDR1 as MDHEN and CDR2 as SYDVKM. This CDR3 contains 14 residues. Trimming removed 5 bases at V and 4 bases at J, with 11 bases between. This clonotype was sampled from an adult who was a healthcare worker with PCR-confirmed SARS-CoV-2 infection or an uninfected control (not recorded which). This chain links TRBV28 with TRBJ2-2; D ambiguous. Material: whole blood. The CDR3 sequence is CASSEPPTTGELFF. The CDR3 nucleotides read TGTGCCAGCAGTGAGCCGCCCACCACCGGGGAGCTGTTTTTT.